These T cell receptor beta chains were read from a single sample in a study of regulatory T cells in long-lasting Graves disease. One entry per CDR3 protein, called by TCRdb with MiXCR from the multiplex PCR reads. The data hold around 460,000 distinct CDR3 sequences, with less than 25% observed a single time. The sample in question was peripheral blood mononuclear cells (PBMCs), obtained when the disease was refractory, from a patient treated with antithyroid drugs. All receptors derive from a female donor with Graves disease. Each CDR3 is given with its conserved first and last residue. Fields, in order: D gene, V gene, J gene, clone size, CDR3 length, CDR3 protein, CDR3 DNA. D genes are given only for firm matches. Only part of the rows carry a size: once, few, many, or a class if the clone is expanded.

D: TRBD1; V: TRBV20-1; J: TRBJ1-5; size: few; length: 15; CDR3: CSAREGGQGFQPQHF; DNA: TGCAGTGCTAGAGAGGGGGGACAGGGGTTTCAGCCCCAGCATTTT
D: .; V: TRBV29-1; J: TRBJ1-1; size: many; length: 13; CDR3: CSVAEGMNTEAFF; DNA: TGCAGCGTTGCTGAGGGGATGAACACTGAAGCTTTCTTT
D: TRBD1; V: TRBV11-3; J: TRBJ2-7; size: .; length: 18; CDR3: CASSLVSGTGTGPYEQYF; DNA: TGTGCCAGCAGCTTAGTTAGCGGCACCGGGACAGGCCCTTACGAGCAGTACTTC
D: .; V: TRBV20-1; J: TRBJ1-2; size: many; length: 14; CDR3: CSARDKGITEGYTF; DNA: TGCAGTGCTAGAGATAAGGGAATCACGGAGGGCTACACCTTC
D: TRBD1; V: TRBV19; J: TRBJ2-1; size: .; length: 14; CDR3: CASSMRQGYNEQFF; DNA: TGTGCCAGTAGTATGAGACAGGGCTACAATGAGCAGTTCTTC
D: TRBD1; V: TRBV28; J: TRBJ1-2; size: many; length: 18; CDR3: CASSFSFRDRTSDYGYTF; DNA: TGTGCCAGCAGTTTTTCCTTCCGGGACAGAACATCGGACTATGGCTACACCTTC
D: .; V: TRBV3-1; J: TRBJ2-2; size: many; length: 14; CDR3: CASSQESHTGELFF; DNA: TGTGCCAGCAGCCAAGAAAGCCACACCGGGGAGCTGTTTTTT
D: TRBD1; V: TRBV28; J: TRBJ2-7; size: .; length: 14; CDR3: CASSPGQDSYEQYF; DNA: TGTGCCAGCAGCCCGGGACAGGACTCCTACGAGCAGTACTTC
D: TRBD1; V: TRBV5-4; J: TRBJ1-6; size: .; length: 15; CDR3: CASSSRGRDNSPLHF; DNA: TGTGCCAGCAGCTCCAGGGGGAGGGATAATTCACCCCTCCACTTT
D: .; V: TRBV5-6; J: TRBJ2-5; size: .; length: 12; CDR3: CASSLTKETQYF; DNA: TGTGCCAGCAGCTTGACAAAAGAGACCCAGTACTTC
D: .; V: TRBV7-2; J: TRBJ1-5; size: .; length: 15; CDR3: CASSLVGTSNQPQRF; DNA: TGTGCCAGCAGCTTAGTTGGGACAAGCAATCAGCCCCAGCGTTTT
D: TRBD1; V: TRBV19; J: TRBJ2-2; size: few; length: 12; CDR3: CASPTGAGELFF; DNA: TGTGCCAGTCCTACAGGGGCTGGGGAGCTGTTTTTT
D: TRBD2; V: TRBV7-2; J: TRBJ2-2; size: once; length: 17; CDR3: CASAGLAGVGNTGELFF; DNA: TGTGCCAGCGCCGGGCTAGCGGGAGTAGGGAACACCGGGGAGCTGTTTTTT
D: TRBD2; V: TRBV27; J: TRBJ2-5; size: .; length: 16; CDR3: CASGSTAAGESETQYF; DNA: TGTGCCAGCGGCTCGACGGCAGCGGGAGAATCAGAGACCCAGTACTTC
D: .; V: TRBV28; J: TRBJ1-1; size: many; length: 16; CDR3: CASSSQITGPQNEAFF; DNA: TGTGCCAGCAGTAGTCAAATCACAGGGCCCCAGAATGAAGCTTTCTTT
D: .; V: TRBV28; J: TRBJ1-1; size: many; length: 15; CDR3: CASSLPTGFNTEAFF; DNA: TGTGCCAGCTCCTTACCGACAGGCTTCAACACTGAAGCTTTCTTT
D: .; V: TRBV15; J: TRBJ1-1; size: .; length: 14; CDR3: CATSTGAWNTEAFF; DNA: TGTGCCACCAGCACCGGGGCTTGGAACACTGAAGCTTTCTTT
D: TRBD1; V: TRBV28; J: TRBJ2-7; size: many; length: 15; CDR3: CASSSNGQGAGEQYF; DNA: TGTGCCAGCAGCTCAAATGGGCAGGGGGCTGGCGAGCAGTACTTC
D: .; V: TRBV28; J: TRBJ1-1; size: .; length: 13; CDR3: CASGGQIITEAFF; DNA: TGTGCCAGCGGAGGACAGATAATTACTGAAGCTTTCTTT
D: .; V: TRBV11-2; J: TRBJ1-4; size: many; length: 15; CDR3: CASSLEALVNEKLFF; DNA: TGTGCCAGCAGCTTAGAGGCCCTCGTCAATGAAAAACTGTTTTTT
D: .; V: TRBV18; J: TRBJ2-7; size: many; length: 13; CDR3: CASSPQSSYEQYF; DNA: TGTGCCAGCAGCCCCCAGAGCTCCTACGAGCAGTACTTC
D: TRBD2; V: TRBV28; J: TRBJ2-6; size: many; length: 21; CDR3: CASSPSRLAGRLDSGANVLTF; DNA: TGTGCCAGCAGCCCCAGTAGACTAGCGGGGCGTTTAGATTCTGGGGCCAACGTCCTGACTTTC
D: .; V: TRBV6-5; J: TRBJ1-3; size: few; length: 16; CDR3: CASSYGAGLSENTIYF; DNA: TGTGCCAGCAGTTACGGTGCGGGGCTGAGTGAAAACACCATATATTTT
D: .; V: TRBV12-3/TRBV12-4; J: TRBJ2-5; size: many; length: 13; CDR3: CASTQPGEETQYF; DNA: TGTGCCAGCACCCAACCAGGGGAAGAGACCCAGTACTTC
D: TRBD1; V: TRBV28; J: TRBJ1-2; size: many; length: 13; CDR3: CASSPPGQGGYTF; DNA: TGTGCCAGCAGTCCACCCGGACAGGGGGGCTACACCTTC
D: .; V: TRBV28; J: TRBJ2-7; size: many; length: 15; CDR3: CASSSPSRGIYEQYF; DNA: TGTGCCAGCAGTTCTCCGTCAAGGGGGATCTACGAGCAGTACTTC